The present TCR beta chain was sequenced within a study of breast tumors, draining lymph nodes, adjacent tissues (dated by TCRdb to 2016 to 2017). With regard to the full study: Breast cancer patients provided tumor, adjacent nontumor tissue and axillary lymph nodes, and the study compared the TCR beta repertoires across these three sources. The study was designed to assess the relationships and possible T-cell exchange between tumor, surrounding tissue and draining lymph node repertoires in human breast cancer. What the authors observed across the whole study: T-cell repertoire diversity in tumors was found to be lower than in lymph nodes but higher than in nontumor tissue, and preferential V and J gene usage was observed. The data were judged consistent with most tumor T cells deriving from the lymph node and then expanding within tumor tissue. Tumor and nontumor tissue repertoires were significantly more similar in luminal-like than in basal-like breast cancer. The conclusion that tumor T cells originate in lymph nodes was framed as consistent with a hypothesis rather than directly demonstrated.

This clonotype has only a few counts. Its antigen is still unknown. No base quality values were provided; no much bigger clone lies one nucleotide off. Lymph node samples were obtained from the axillary draining lymph nodes of breast cancer patients. Trimming removed 4 bases from V and 4 bases from J; the gene matches leave 8 bases unexplained. CDR1 GTSNPN and CDR2 SVGIG were looked up in the germline V gene (reference sequence). The CDR3 measures 15 amino acids from cysteine to phenylalanine. Just CDR3 DNA is preserved here, 45 bases in frame from base 1. Data came from an Illumina HiSeq 2000. Multiplex PCR amplification was used to build the TCR beta chain libraries. The amplified TCR beta chain products were analyzed by high-throughput sequencing. Through fastp at Q25 and MiXCR, TCRdb rebuilt clones from the public reads, retaining in-frame beta chains. All rows with the same CDR3 protein become a single entry with the most common DNA and genes. This sample is represented by about 130,000 distinct CDR3 sequences; over 20% of them were singletons. Roughly 2% of the sample lies in the top ten.

The sequencing sample was made of axillary lymph node tissue. This chain joins TRBV30 to TRBJ2-5, and 11 junctional nucleotides match TRBD2. This clonotype was obtained from a female donor with breast cancer. Some clones in this sample may be carry-over from other donors' samples. The DNA is TGTGCCTGGAATAGCGGGAGGGCCCTCGTAGAGACCCAGTACTTC. Protein translation: CAWNSGRALVETQYF.